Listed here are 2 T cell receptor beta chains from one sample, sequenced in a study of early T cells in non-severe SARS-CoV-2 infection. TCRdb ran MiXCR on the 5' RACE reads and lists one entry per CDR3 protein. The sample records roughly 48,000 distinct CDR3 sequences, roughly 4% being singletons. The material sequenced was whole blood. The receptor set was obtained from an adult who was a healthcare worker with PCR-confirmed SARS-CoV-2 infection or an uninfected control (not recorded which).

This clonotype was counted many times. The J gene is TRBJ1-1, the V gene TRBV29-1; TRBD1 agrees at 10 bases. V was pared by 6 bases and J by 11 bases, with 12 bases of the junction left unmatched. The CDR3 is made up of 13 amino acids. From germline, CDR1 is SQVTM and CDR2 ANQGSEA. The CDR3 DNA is TGCAGCGTCGGGGGGACAGGGGCAAAAGGGGCTTTCTTT. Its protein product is CSVGGTGAKGAFF.

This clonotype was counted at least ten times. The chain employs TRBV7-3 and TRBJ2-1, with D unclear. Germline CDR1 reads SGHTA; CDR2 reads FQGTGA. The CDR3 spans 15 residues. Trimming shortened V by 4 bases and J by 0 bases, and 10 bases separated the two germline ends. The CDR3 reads CASSSTSSSYNEQFF. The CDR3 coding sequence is TGTGCCAGCAGCTCGACATCGAGCTCCTACAATGAGCAGTTCTTC.